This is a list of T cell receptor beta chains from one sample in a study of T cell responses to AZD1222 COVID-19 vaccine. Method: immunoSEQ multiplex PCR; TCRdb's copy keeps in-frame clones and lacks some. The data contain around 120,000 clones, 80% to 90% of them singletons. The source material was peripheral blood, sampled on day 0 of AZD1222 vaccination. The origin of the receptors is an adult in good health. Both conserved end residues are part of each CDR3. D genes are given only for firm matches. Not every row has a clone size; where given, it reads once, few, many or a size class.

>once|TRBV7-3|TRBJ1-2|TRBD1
CASSLMRTGNYGYTF
TGTGCCAGCAGCTTAATGCGGACAGGGAACTATGGCTACACCTTC
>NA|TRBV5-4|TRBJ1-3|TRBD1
CATGQGSGNTIYF
TGTGCCACTGGACAGGGGTCTGGAAACACCATATATTTT
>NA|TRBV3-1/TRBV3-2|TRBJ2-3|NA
CASSQMGTSTDTQYF
TGTGCCAGCAGCCAGATGGGGACTAGCACAGATACGCAGTATTTT
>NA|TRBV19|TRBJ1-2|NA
CASSSGQNGYTF
TGTGCCAGCAGCTCCGGACAGAATGGCTACACCTTC
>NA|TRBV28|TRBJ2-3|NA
CASPPEGGGYTDTQYF
TGTGCCAGCCCTCCTGAGGGGGGAGGTTACACAGATACGCAGTATTTT
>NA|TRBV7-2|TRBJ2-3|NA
CASSLVSDAADTQYF
TGTGCCAGCAGCTTAGTCTCCGACGCCGCAGATACGCAGTATTTT
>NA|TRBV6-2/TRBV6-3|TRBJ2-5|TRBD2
CASSFGGAGGSETQYF
TGTGCCAGCAGTTTTGGGGGCGCGGGAGGGTCGGAGACCCAGTACTTC
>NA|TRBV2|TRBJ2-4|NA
CASRESPKDIQYF
TGTGCCAGCAGGGAGAGCCCTAAGGACATTCAGTACTTC
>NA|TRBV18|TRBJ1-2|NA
CASSPPWGPRNYGYTF
TGTGCCAGCTCACCACCGTGGGGCCCGAGGAACTATGGCTACACCTTC
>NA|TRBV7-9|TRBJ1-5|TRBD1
CASSLYLGTGGQPQHF
TGTGCCAGCAGCTTATATCTGGGGACAGGGGGTCAGCCCCAGCATTTT
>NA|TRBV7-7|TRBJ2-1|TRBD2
CASSLGGTSGVNEQFF
TGTGCCAGCAGCTTAGGTGGGACTAGCGGGGTTAATGAGCAGTTCTTC
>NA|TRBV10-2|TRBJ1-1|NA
CASSTRWDFLNTEAFF
TGCGCCAGCAGTACCCGTTGGGACTTTTTGAACACTGAAGCTTTCTTT
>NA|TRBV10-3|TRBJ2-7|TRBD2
CAIRPGLAGVEQYF
TGTGCCATCAGGCCGGGACTAGCGGGAGTCGAGCAGTACTTC
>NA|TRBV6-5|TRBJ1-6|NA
CASSQTGHLSSPLHF
TGTGCCAGCAGTCAGACAGGACATCTTAGTTCACCCCTCCACTTT
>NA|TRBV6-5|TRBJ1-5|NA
CASRTRQSSNQPQHF
TGTGCCAGCAGGACTCGACAGTCTAGCAATCAGCCCCAGCATTTT
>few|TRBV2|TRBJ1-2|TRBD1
CASSPPGQGTHGYTF
TGTGCCAGCAGCCCGCCGGGACAGGGAACTCATGGCTACACCTTC
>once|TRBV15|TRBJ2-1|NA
CATSTVRGLRVNEQFF
TGTGCCACCAGCACCGTCCGGGGCCTGAGGGTGAATGAGCAGTTCTTC
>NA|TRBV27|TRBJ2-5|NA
CAAGRETQYF
TGTGCCGCCGGGCGAGAGACCCAGTACTTC
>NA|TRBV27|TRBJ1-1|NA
CASSVRGGNTEAFF
TGTGCCAGCTCTGTCAGGGGAGGGAACACTGAAGCTTTCTTT